These 8 T cell receptor beta chains originate from one sample sequenced in a study of beta chain features in type 1 diabetes. All of the isolated RNA was reverse transcribed, so expressed TCRB transcripts were sequenced. TCRdb's table, derived via immunoSEQ multiplex PCR, lists solely in-frame clones and lacks some. The sample lists some 150,000 clones, 6% to 7.5% occurring once. Sequencing was performed on central memory CD4+ T cells from blood. Source of these receptors: a woman aged 30 to 39 in good health.

This clone turned up a few times. This chain joins TRBV9 and TRBJ2-3; D possibly corresponds to TRBD1 (6 bases). The germline CDR1 and CDR2 sequences are SGDLS and YYNGEE. The CDR3 consists of 17 residues. Trimming pared 4 bases from V and 2 bases from J, leaving 20 bases between. CDR3 sequence (DNA): TGTGCCAGCAGCATAAACACAGGGTTCTCCCACACAGATACGCAGTATTTT. This translates into CASSINTGFSHTDTQYF.

As regards this clone: In the same sample, other DNA sequences code for this CDR3. The rearrangement links TRBV28 to TRBJ2-7, with TRBD2 as a possible D gene (5 bases). Trimming took 2 bases from V and 3 from J, leaving 8 bases between them. From germline, CDR1 is MDHEN and CDR2 SYDVKM. The CDR3 is made up of 13 amino acids. The CDR3 region has the DNA TGTGCCAGCAGTTTAGGGAGCCACTACGAGCAGTACTTC. Translated: CASSLGSHYEQYF.

The chain links TRBV7-2 to TRBJ2-1, with 14 bases aligning to TRBD2. Trimming took 5 bases from V and 9 from J; bases not matched to a gene: 6. CDR1 and CDR2 from the germline V gene are SGHTA and FQGNSA. CDR3 length: 15 residues. In DNA form, the CDR3 reads TGTGCCAGCAGCCTCCGACTAGCGGGAGGGCCTGAGCAGTTCTTC. It yields the protein CASSLRLAGGPEQFF.

This clone was seen a handful of times. The chain joins TRBV5-1 to TRBJ1-1; TRBD1 matches at 11 bases. The CDR3 totals 14 residues. The V gene end was trimmed by 4 bases and the J gene end by 2 bases; junction bases not matched to a gene: 1. Germline V lookup: CDR1 SGHRS, CDR2 YFSETQ. This CDR3 reads CASSGTGGNTEAFF. The CDR3 bases are TGCGCCAGCAGCGGGACAGGGGGAAACACTGAAGCTTTCTTT.

This sequence joins TRBV14 and TRBJ2-7; 13 bases are shared with TRBD2. Germline V gene sequence: CDR1 SGHDN, CDR2 FVKESK. The trim removed 1 base at V and 0 bases at J, leaving 9 bases unmatched. The CDR3 consists of 19 residues. Here the CDR3 DNA reads TGTGCCAGCAGCCAAGGTTGGACGGGGACTAGCGGGAACTCCTACGAGCAGTACTTC. Translating it yields CASSQGWTGTSGNSYEQYF.

This clone showed up just a few times. The genes are TRBV19 and TRBJ2-7; weak D call: TRBD2 (6 bases). The CDR3 length is 14 residues. Trimming removed 4 bases from V and 1 base from J, with 11 bases in between. Per the germline V gene, CDR1 is LNHDA and CDR2 is SQIVND (reference sequence). The CDR3 DNA is TGTGCCAGTAGTAGGAAGGCGGGGTCCTACGAGCAGTACTTC. Translated: CASSRKAGSYEQYF.

This clone came up a few times. The rearrangement links TRBV6-5 to TRBJ1-2; 10 positions agree with TRBD1. Germline trimming cut 6 bases from V and 2 bases from J; bases unmatched to any gene: 3. Germline V gene lookup returns CDR1 MNHEY and CDR2 SVGAGI. This CDR3 contains 14 residues. Here the CDR3 reads CASRGTGANYGYTF. DNA of the CDR3: TGTGCCAGCAGAGGGACAGGGGCCAACTATGGCTACACCTTC.

The rearrangement links TRBV5-6 to TRBJ1-2, with D possibly matching TRBD1 (6 bases). The V gene lost 0 bases and the J gene lost 4 bases, with 7 bases spanning the gap. There are 13 residues in the CDR3. Per the germline V gene, CDR1 is SGHDT and CDR2 is YYEEEE. CDR3 region: CASSLDRVYGYTF. The CDR3 DNA sequence: TGTGCCAGCAGCTTGGACAGGGTCTATGGCTACACCTTC.